The rows below give T cell receptor beta chains drawn from one sample of a study of blood T cell repertoires in COVID-19. Method: immunoSEQ multiplex PCR; TCRdb's copy keeps in-frame clones and lacks some. In the table there are fewer than 300,000 clones, around 85% of which are singletons. Sequenced: PBMCs or T cells enriched from blood (not recorded which). These receptors all come from a woman in her forties or fifties who had recovered from COVID-19. Both conserved end residues are part of each CDR3. The D gene is left open where the match is weak. Clone size is stated in some rows and not others, as once, few, many or a class when expanded.

v_gene,d_gene,abundance,j_gene,CDR3aa,CDR3nt
TRBV3-1/TRBV3-2,TRBD1,-,TRBJ2-7,CASSHRTGERGGQYF,TGTGCCAGCAGCCACCGGACAGGGGAAAGGGGGGGGCAGTACTTC
TRBV12-5,-,-,TRBJ2-1,CASGLGHEVTHEQFF,TGTGCTAGTGGTTTGGGCCACGAGGTGACCCATGAGCAGTTCTTC
TRBV24-1,-,-,TRBJ2-3,CATSGDGVTDTQYF,TGTGCCACCAGTGGCGACGGGGTCACAGATACGCAGTATTTT
TRBV12-5,-,-,TRBJ2-1,CASGLGVVYNEQFF,TGTGCTAGTGGTTTAGGAGTCGTCTACAATGAGCAGTTCTTC
TRBV5-6,-,few,TRBJ1-5,CASSLGGLSNQPQHF,TGTGCCAGCAGCTTGGGGGGGCTTAGCAATCAGCCCCAGCATTTT
TRBV2,TRBD1,-,TRBJ1-6,CASTLGQDNSPLHF,TGTGCCAGCACCTTAGGACAGGATAATTCACCCCTCCACTTT
TRBV6-6,TRBD1,-,TRBJ2-1,CASRPGTDLIYNEQFF,TGTGCCAGCAGACCTGGGACAGACCTTATTTACAATGAGCAGTTCTTC
TRBV28,TRBD1,-,TRBJ1-2,CASRPSGTGGKGYTF,TGTGCCAGCAGGCCCTCCGGGACAGGGGGAAAAGGCTACACCTTC
TRBV20-1,-,-,TRBJ1-2,CSASSGGNGGYTF,TGCAGTGCTAGTAGCGGGGGTAATGGAGGCTACACCTTC
TRBV4-3,TRBD1,-,TRBJ2-1,CASSQGPGQGLNEQFF,TGCGCCAGCAGCCAAGGACCGGGACAGGGGTTAAATGAGCAGTTCTTC
TRBV7-2,TRBD1,-,TRBJ1-1,CASSLGGTGDRGPNAEAFF,TGTGCCAGCAGCTTAGGGGGTACCGGGGACAGGGGGCCTAACGCTGAAGCTTTCTTT
TRBV30,-,-,TRBJ2-3,CAWSVTRGTQDGPDTQYF,TGTGCCTGGAGTGTAACTCGGGGGACCCAAGATGGCCCAGATACGCAGTATTTT
TRBV27,-,-,TRBJ2-7,CASSLGWQGGEQYF,TGTGCCAGCAGTTTGGGGTGGCAGGGGGGCGAGCAGTACTTC
TRBV5-8,-,-,TRBJ2-7,CASSPYQSYEQYF,TGTGCCAGCAGCCCCTACCAATCCTACGAGCAGTACTTC
TRBV7-9,-,-,TRBJ2-1,CASSMGLSYNEQFF,TGTGCCAGCAGCATGGGACTTTCCTACAATGAGCAGTTCTTC
TRBV6-5,-,-,TRBJ1-2,CASSYSAGKNYGYTF,TGTGCCAGCAGTTACTCGGCAGGGAAAAACTATGGCTACACCTTC
TRBV5-4,-,-,TRBJ2-5,CASSLEGDGAETQYF,TGTGCCAGCAGCTTGGAAGGGGATGGGGCGGAGACCCAGTACTTC
TRBV10-2,-,-,TRBJ2-1,CASLLGGASYPFF,TGCGCCAGCCTCCTGGGCGGGGCCTCTTATCCGTTCTTC
TRBV28,TRBD1,-,TRBJ2-1,CASSPSLDRGTYNEQFF,TGTGCCAGCAGTCCCTCCCTCGACAGGGGGACCTACAATGAGCAGTTCTTC
TRBV28,-,-,TRBJ1-2,CASRNRDMYYGYTF,TGTGCCAGCAGGAACAGAGATATGTACTATGGCTACACCTTC